This T cell receptor (beta chain) was documented in a study of CXCR3-negative and CXCR3-positive naive CD8 T cells. Study overall: Overall TRB read output was approximately 140 million, and each library contained about 1.5 +/- 0.3 million reads. The study, taken as a whole, reports: CXCR3-negative and CXCR3-positive naive cells shared comparable TRBV-TRBJ usage, but memory cells did not. Diversity ran similarly high across both naive subsets but far lower in memory CD8+ cells.

The germline V gene has CDR1 SGDLS and CDR2 YYNGEE. CDR3 size: 16 residues. About this clonotype: Its antigen remains unknown.

The study sorted every CD8+ T cell subset in triplicate at 280,000 or so cells each. Via 5' RACE with UMI labels, TRB cDNA libraries were prepared. For each CDR3 protein, TCRdb gives one entry from its re-call of the 5' RACE reads, without DNA. The sample is made up of 48,000 or so distinct CDR3 sequences, and the top ten hold over 14% of it. The sequence was obtained from a human donor in good health. Some clones in this sample may be carry-over from other donors' samples. The chain joins TRBV9 to TRBJ2-5; TCRdb picks TRBD1, but there is no DNA to check that call. The sequenced sample was memory CD8+ T cells from blood. CDR3 sequence reads: CASSARDSGLQETQYF.